This TCR beta chain was recorded in a study of Tregs in tolerant kidney transplant recipients. Study-level results: Findings come from small patient numbers and require larger validation.

Germline trimming cut 2 bases from V and 7 bases from J; bases unmatched to any gene: 5. Germline V gene sequence: CDR1 MDHEN, CDR2 SYDVKM. This CDR3 has 14 residues. Remarks on this clone: The antigen is unknown.

Sequenced by immunoSEQ multiplex PCR; TCRdb stores in-frame clones only, minus some. The data show about 19,000 clones, roughly 65% seen once. This receptor was identified in a human donor in good health. Sequencing used Tregs from blood cultured with allogeneic cells. The V and J genes are TRBV28 and TRBJ1-5, with 7 bases identical to TRBD1. DNA of the CDR3: TGTGCCAGCAGTTTAGCAGGGGGTGGACAGCCCCAGCATTTT. Translated, it gives CASSLAGGGQPQHF.